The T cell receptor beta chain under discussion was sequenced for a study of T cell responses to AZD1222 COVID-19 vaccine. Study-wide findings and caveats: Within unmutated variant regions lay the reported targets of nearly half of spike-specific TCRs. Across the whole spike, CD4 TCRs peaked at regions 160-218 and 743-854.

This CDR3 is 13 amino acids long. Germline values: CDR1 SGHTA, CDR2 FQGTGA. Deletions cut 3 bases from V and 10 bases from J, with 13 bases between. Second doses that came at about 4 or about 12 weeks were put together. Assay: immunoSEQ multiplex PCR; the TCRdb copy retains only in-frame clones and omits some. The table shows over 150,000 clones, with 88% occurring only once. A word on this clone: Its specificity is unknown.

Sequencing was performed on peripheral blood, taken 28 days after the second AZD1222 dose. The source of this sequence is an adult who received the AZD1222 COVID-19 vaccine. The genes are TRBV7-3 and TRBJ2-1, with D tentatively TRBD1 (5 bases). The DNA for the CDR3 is TGTGCCAGCAGCTTCCGGACATTGGCCGAGCAGTTCTTC. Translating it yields CASSFRTLAEQFF.